This note documents a single TCR beta chain sequence. What it binds is unknown. The CDR3 extends over 14 amino acids. Trimming removed 1 base at V and 5 bases at J, with 8 bases between. Per germline, CDR1 SGHTA and CDR2 FQGNSA. Time point in this sample: late sampling 161 to 241 days after vaccination in a few convalescent patients. Treatment meaning: roughly 10-day PBMC culture with coronavirus spike peptide pools or control peptides (ViraFEST assay). For ViraFEST, peptide pools expanded antigen-specific T cells, after which the TCRs were sequenced. The Oncomine TCR Beta short-read assay was what sequenced the DNA obtained from cultured CD4+ T cells. Via MiXCR, TCRdb re-called the PCR reads, giving one row per CDR3 protein. The sample includes about 21,000 distinct CDR3 sequences, roughly 50% seen only once; the top ten take less than 15%. The data belong to a study of vaccination and CD4 T cells after COVID-19. At the level of the study: Post-vaccine sample collection happened at a median of around 77 days after dose two, ranging 14 to 241.

This receptor was identified in a human donor who had recovered from COVID-19. The sample in question was CD4+ T cells from blood, cultured in vitro, obtained about 7 months after SARS-CoV-2 vaccination. The V call is TRBV7-2, the J call TRBJ2-2; D not resolved. As DNA, the CDR3 is TGTGCCAGCAGCTTAGGCAGTGGTACCGGGGAGCTGTTTTTT. Amino acids: CASSLGSGTGELFF.